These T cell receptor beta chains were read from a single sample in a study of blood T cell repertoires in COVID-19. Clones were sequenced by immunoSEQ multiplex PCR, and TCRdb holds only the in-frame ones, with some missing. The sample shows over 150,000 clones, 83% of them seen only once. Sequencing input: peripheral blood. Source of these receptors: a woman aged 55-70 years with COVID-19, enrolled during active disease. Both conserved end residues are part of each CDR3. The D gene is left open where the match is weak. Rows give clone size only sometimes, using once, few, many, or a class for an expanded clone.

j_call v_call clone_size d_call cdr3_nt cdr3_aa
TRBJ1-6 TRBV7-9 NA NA TGTGCCAGCAGCCCCTTAGGGGGTTCACCCCTCCACTTT CASSPLGGSPLHF
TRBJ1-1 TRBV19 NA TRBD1 TGTGCCAGTAGTACCGGGACAGGGGGCACTGAAGCTTTCTTT CASSTGTGGTEAFF
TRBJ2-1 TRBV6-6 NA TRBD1 TGTGCCAGCAGCCAACAGGGGGCGGTGTACAATGAGCAGTTCTTC CASSQQGAVYNEQFF
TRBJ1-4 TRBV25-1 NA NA TGTGCCAGCAGTGACATTAATGAAAAACTGTTTTTT CASSDINEKLFF
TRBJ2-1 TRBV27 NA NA TGTGCCAGCAGTTTATTAGAGCCCTACTACTATAATGAGCAGTTCTTC CASSLLEPYYYNEQFF
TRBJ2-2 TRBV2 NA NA TGTGCCAGCAGTGAGTACATCGTCAGGGCCGGGGAGCTGTTTTTT CASSEYIVRAGELFF
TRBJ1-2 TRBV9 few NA TGTGCCAGCAGCGTACTCGGCTATGGCTACACCTTC CASSVLGYGYTF
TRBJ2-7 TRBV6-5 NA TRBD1 TGTGCCAGCAGCCGGACAGGTCCTCTCTACGAGCAGTACTTC CASSRTGPLYEQYF
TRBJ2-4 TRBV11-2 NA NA TGTGCCAGCAGCACCGGGACAATAGTAGCCAAAAACATTCAGTACTTC CASSTGTIVAKNIQYF
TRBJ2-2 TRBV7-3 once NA TGTGCCAGCAGCACGACAGGTCCGGGGACCGGGGAGCTGTTTTTT CASSTTGPGTGELFF
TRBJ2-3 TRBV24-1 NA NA TGTGCCACCAGTTCAGGGGACCTCACAGATACGCAGTATTTT CATSSGDLTDTQYF
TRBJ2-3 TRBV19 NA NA TGTGCCAGTACCGAGACTAGTGCTAGCACAGATACGCAGTATTTT CASTETSASTDTQYF
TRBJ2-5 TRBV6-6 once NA TGTGCCTGCGGGCCGGAGGGGGAGACCCAGTACTTC CACGPEGETQYF
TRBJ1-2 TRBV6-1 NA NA TGTGCCAGCAGTGAATCAGGCAGGGTGGATGGCTACACCTTC CASSESGRVDGYTF
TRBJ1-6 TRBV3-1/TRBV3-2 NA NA TGTGCCAGCAGCCAAGCGGTCAGGGTGAATTCACCCCTCCACTTT CASSQAVRVNSPLHF
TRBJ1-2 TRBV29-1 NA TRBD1 TGCAGCGATGCACAGGGGGGGAGATCTGGCTACACCTTC CSDAQGGRSGYTF
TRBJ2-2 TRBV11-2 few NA TGTGCCAGCAGCTTACTCAAGTTGGCAGTCACCGGGGAGCTGTTTTTT CASSLLKLAVTGELFF
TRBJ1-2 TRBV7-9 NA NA TGTGCCCACTCGGACAGCCTCTATGGCTACACCTTC CAHSDSLYGYTF
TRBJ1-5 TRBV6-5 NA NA TGTGCCAGCAGCGCCTGGGGGGATAGCAATCAGCCCCAGCATTTT CASSAWGDSNQPQHF
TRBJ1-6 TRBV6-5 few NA TGTGCCAGCAGTTACTCTGGGGAGATTTCCCTCCACTTT CASSYSGEISLHF
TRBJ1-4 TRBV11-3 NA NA TGTGCCAGCAGCTTAATGGGACCAGGGGTATTCAACTTT CASSLMGPGVFNF
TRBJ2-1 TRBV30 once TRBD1 TGTGCCGGACAGGGTATGAATGAGCAGTTCTTC CAGQGMNEQFF
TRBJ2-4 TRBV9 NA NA TGTGCCAGCAGCGTAGTACCCGGTGGACTCGACAAAAACATTCAGTACTTC CASSVVPGGLDKNIQYF
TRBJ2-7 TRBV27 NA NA TGTGCCAGCAGTTCAGGACTTAGCTCCTACGAGCAGTACTTC CASSSGLSSYEQYF
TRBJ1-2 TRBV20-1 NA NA TGCAGTGCTAGAAGTGGGGCCCCCTACACCTTC CSARSGAPYTF
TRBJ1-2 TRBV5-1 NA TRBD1 TGCGCCAGCAGCTCAGATGGGACAGGTGTCTATGGCTACACCTTC CASSSDGTGVYGYTF
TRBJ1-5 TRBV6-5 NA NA TGTGCCAGCAGCCCAGACAGGTCCCCCCTGAGCCAGCATTTT CASSPDRSPLSQHF
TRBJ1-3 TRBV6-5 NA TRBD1 TGTGCCAGCAGTAGACAGGGGGCTACTGGAAACACCATATATTTT CASSRQGATGNTIYF
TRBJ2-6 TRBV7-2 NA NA TGTGCCAGCAGCTTAGTACCAGTTTCTGGGGCCAACGTCCTGACTTTC CASSLVPVSGANVLTF
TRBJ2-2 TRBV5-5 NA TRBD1 TGTGCCAGCAGCCAAAACCCTCGACAGGGGAAGGTCAACACCGGGGAGCTGTTTTTT CASSQNPRQGKVNTGELFF
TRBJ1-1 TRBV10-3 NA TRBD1 TGTGCCATCAGACAGGGGTTGAACACTGAAGCTTTCTTT CAIRQGLNTEAFF
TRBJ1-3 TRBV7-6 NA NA TGTGCCAGCAGCGTTTACAGGGATTCCTCTGGAAACACCATATATTTT CASSVYRDSSGNTIYF
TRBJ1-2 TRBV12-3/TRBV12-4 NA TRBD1 TGTGCCAGCAGTTTATCGACAGGGGCGGACTACACCTTC CASSLSTGADYTF
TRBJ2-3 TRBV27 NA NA TGTGCCAGCAGGCAAGGGCGACTATGGAGCACAGATACGCAGTATTTT CASRQGRLWSTDTQYF
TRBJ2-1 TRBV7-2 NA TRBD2 TGTGCCAGCAGCTCAGAACTAGCGGGGTCCTACAATGAGCAGTTCTTC CASSSELAGSYNEQFF
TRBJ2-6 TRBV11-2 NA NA TGTGCCAGCAGGCCTCTGGGGCAGGGAATCTCTGGGGCCAACGTCCTGACTTTC CASRPLGQGISGANVLTF
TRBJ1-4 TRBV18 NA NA TGTGCCAGCTCACCAGGGGCCAATGAAAAACTGTTTTTT CASSPGANEKLFF
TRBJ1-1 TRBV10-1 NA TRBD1 TGCGCCAGCAGTTTAGACAGGGGGCGGAACACTGAAGCTTTCTTT CASSLDRGRNTEAFF
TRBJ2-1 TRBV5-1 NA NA TGCGCCAGCAGCTTAGAGCGGGCGCTCAACAATGAGCAGTTCTTC CASSLERALNNEQFF
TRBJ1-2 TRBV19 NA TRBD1 TGTGCCAGTAGTAAAGGACAGGGGGCTGGCGGCTACACCTTC CASSKGQGAGGYTF
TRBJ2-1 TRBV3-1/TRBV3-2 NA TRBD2 TGTGCCAGTTCTTGGACTAGCGGGGGGGTAGGTGAGCAGTTCTTC CASSWTSGGVGEQFF
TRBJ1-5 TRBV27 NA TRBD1 TGTGCCAGCAGTTTTGGGACAGGCCCTCAGCCCCAGCATTTT CASSFGTGPQPQHF
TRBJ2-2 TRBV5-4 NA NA TGTGCCAGCAGCTTTGGGTCAGGGAGGACCGGGGAGCTGTTTTTT CASSFGSGRTGELFF
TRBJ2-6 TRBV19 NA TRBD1 TGTGCCAGTAGTGGACAGGGGGCATCTGGGGCCAACGTCCTGACTTTC CASSGQGASGANVLTF
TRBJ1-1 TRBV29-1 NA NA TGCAGCGCCCACAGGGCGACGAACACTGAAGCTTTCTTT CSAHRATNTEAFF
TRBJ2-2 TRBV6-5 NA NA TGTGCCAGCAGGATGACGGGATTGAACACCGGGGAGCTGTTTTTT CASRMTGLNTGELFF
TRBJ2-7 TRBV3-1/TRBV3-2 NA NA TGTGCCAGCAGCAGAAGCCCCTACGAGCAGTACTTC CASSRSPYEQYF
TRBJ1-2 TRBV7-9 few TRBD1 TGTGCCAGCAGGTTAACAGGGGGCGAATATGGCTACACCTTC CASRLTGGEYGYTF
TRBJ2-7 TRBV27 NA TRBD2 TGTGCCAGCAGTTTACACCCTCCTTGGACTAGCGGGATGTGGTACGAGCAGTACTTC CASSLHPPWTSGMWYEQYF
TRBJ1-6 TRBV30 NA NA TGTGCCTGGGCTCCGGAGAATAATTCACCCCTCCACTTT CAWAPENNSPLHF
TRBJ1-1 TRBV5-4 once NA TGTGCCAGCAGCTTGGCAGGCACGGTGGCTGAAGCTTTCTTT CASSLAGTVAEAFF
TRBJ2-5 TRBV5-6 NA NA TGTGCCAGCAGCTTGGGCAGTTTATCAGGTTTGGAGACCCAGTACTTC CASSLGSLSGLETQYF
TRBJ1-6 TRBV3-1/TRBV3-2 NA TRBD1 TGTGCCAGCAGCCCTCGGACAGGAGATAATTCACCCCTCCACTTT CASSPRTGDNSPLHF
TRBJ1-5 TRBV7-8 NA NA TGTGCCAGCAGCTTCTTACAGGGCTACCAGCCCCAGCATTTT CASSFLQGYQPQHF
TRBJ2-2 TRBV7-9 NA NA TGTGCCAGCAGCTTTATTGGACAGCCAAACACCGGGGAGCTGTTTTTT CASSFIGQPNTGELFF
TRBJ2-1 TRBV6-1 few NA TGTGCCAGCAGTGAACTCACAGGCAGCTCCTACAATGAGCAGTTCTTC CASSELTGSSYNEQFF
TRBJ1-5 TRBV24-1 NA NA TGTGCCACCAGTGTAAATCAGCCCCAGCATTTT CATSVNQPQHF
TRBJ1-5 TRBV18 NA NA TGTGCCAGCTCACTCAACAGGGTATCTAGAGGGAGTCAGCCCCAGCATTTT CASSLNRVSRGSQPQHF